This entry concerns a single T cell receptor beta chain. Its antigen is still unknown. The protocol was immunoSEQ multiplex PCR, while the TCRdb copy is restricted to in-frame clones and leaves out a portion. The table lists roughly 1.5 million clones, approximately 98% of them singletons, with roughly 0.45% in the top ten. This sample is part of a study of shared clonotypes between healthy human individuals. Study-wide results and caveats: Read depth was anticipated to influence clonotype sharing among donors.

The sequencing sample was made of naive CD4+ T cells sorted from blood. Subset reported: CD45RA+ positively selected. This TCR derives from a man between 25 and 39 years old in good health.

CDR3 in DNA: TGTGCCATCAGTGGTAGCGGGAGTGCGACGGAGACCCAGTACTTC. This translates into CAISGSGSATETQYF. The rearrangement joins TRBV10-3 to TRBJ2-5, with 9 nucleotides matching TRBD2. Germline values: CDR1 ENHRY, CDR2 SYGVKD. J was trimmed by 5 bases and V by 4 bases; bases with no gene match: 8. The CDR3 is 15 amino acids.